Each of the 18 T cell receptor beta chains below was sequenced from the same sample in a study of spatial heterogeneity in lung cancer. Points from the study as a whole: Mutation counts in tumors were tracked by counts of expanded intratumoral alpha and beta TCRs.

A single record per CDR3 protein comes from TCRdb applying MiXCR to the 5' RACE reads. Here the sample spans about 1,600 distinct CDR3 sequences, 16% being singletons. The time point denotes: sample taken at primary tumor resection. These receptors lack a known antigen. The material was lung tumor tissue, obtained at surgery. These receptors originate from a female donor with early-stage non-small cell lung cancer.

This clonotype is medium-sized (0.01 to 0.1%). This rearrangement joins TRBV6-6 to TRBJ2-1; TRBD1 agrees at 7 bases. The CDR3 has 15 amino acids. Trimming at V came to 6 bases and at J to 7 bases, leaving 12 bases not matched to a gene. The V gene's germline CDR1 is MNHNY and CDR2 SVGAGI (reference sequence). The CDR3 region is CASSSSDRAGNEQFF. For the CDR3, the DNA is TGTGCCAGCAGCTCTAGTGACAGGGCCGGGAATGAGCAGTTCTTC.

This clonotype was seen only a few times. V and J are TRBV5-1 and TRBJ2-5; the match to TRBD2 covers 8 bases. The V gene end was trimmed by 5 bases and the J gene end by 1 base; junction bases not matched to a gene: 13. This CDR3 region has 17 residues. Germline lookup yields CDR1 SGHRS and CDR2 YFSETQ. DNA for the CDR3: TGCGCCAGCAGTTCTAAAGCGGGGGCGAACCTCCAAGAGACCCAGTACTTC. Residues: CASSSKAGANLQETQYF.

The rearrangement links TRBV6-2 or TRBV6-3 to TRBJ2-5; D is ambiguous. Germline V gene sequence: CDR1 MNHEY, CDR2 SVGEGT. This CDR3 region has 11 residues. Trimming took 2 bases from V and 4 from J, leaving 2 bases between them. The DNA of the CDR3 is TGTGCCAGCAGTTACGGAGAGACCCAGTACTTC. Translating it yields CASSYGETQYF.

By share of the sample, this clonotype is large. The chain joins TRBV15 to TRBJ1-1; D remains unclear. The V end was cut by 1 base, the J end by 2 bases, with 8 bases between. The germline gives CDR1 LNHNV, CDR2 YYDKDF (reference sequence). This CDR3 is 14 amino acids long. For the CDR3, the DNA is TGTGCCACCAGCAGAGCCGAATTAAACACTGAAGCTTTCTTT. Protein product: CATSRAELNTEAFF.

This sequence joins TRBV10-3 and TRBJ1-6; D might be TRBD1 (6 bases). The CDR3 runs 14 residues. V lost 6 bases and J 9 bases, leaving 15 bases between the germline ends. From germline, CDR1 is ENHRY and CDR2 SYGVKD. Written as DNA, the CDR3 is TGTGCCATCAGCCCAGGGGAAAGAGGTTCACCCCTCCACTTT. This encodes CAISPGERGSPLHF.

This clonotype is medium-sized in the sample. CDR3 amino acids: CASSKGGVSLNSNQPQHF. CDR3 DNA sequence: TGTGCCAGCAGCAAAGGGGGAGTCAGCCTCAATAGCAATCAGCCCCAGCATTTT. V usage is TRBV21-1 and J usage is TRBJ1-5. TRBV21-1 is a documented pseudogene. The CDR3 runs to 18 residues.

This clonotype has just a few counts. V is TRBV5-1 and J is TRBJ1-3, with 9 bases fitting TRBD1. CDR1 is SGHRS, CDR2 YFSETQ, per germline. Trimming cost V 4 bases and J 1 base; bases outside gene matches: 3. CDR3 length: 15 residues. The CDR3 here is CASSAQGASGNTIYF. The CDR3 DNA reads as TGCGCCAGCAGCGCACAGGGGGCTTCTGGAAACACCATATATTTT.

This clonotype has just a few counts. The genes are TRBV12-3 or TRBV12-4 and TRBJ2-5; perhaps D is TRBD1 or TRBD2 (5 bases each). The CDR3 covers 13 residues. Trimming shortened V by 7 bases and J by 3 bases, and 12 bases separated the two germline ends. CDR3 amino acids: CASILGTEETQYF. Here the CDR3 DNA reads TGTGCCAGCATCCTAGGGACGGAAGAGACCCAGTACTTC.

The chain has TRBV15 and TRBJ1-1; D unclear. CDR1 and CDR2 from the germline V gene are LNHNV and YYDKDF (reference sequence). The CDR3 totals 14 residues. Trimming took 5 bases from V and 3 from J, leaving 13 bases between them. The CDR3 DNA sequence: TGTGCCACCAGCCTCAACCCCGCGGACACTGAAGCTTTCTTT. It translates to CATSLNPADTEAFF.

This clonotype has just a few counts. The rearrangement links TRBV6-2 or TRBV6-3 to TRBJ1-5; a possible D gene is TRBD1 (5 bases). Trimming pared 1 base from V and 4 bases from J, leaving 11 bases between. CDR3 length: 15 residues. Germline V gene lookup returns CDR1 MNHEY and CDR2 SVGEGT. CDR3 sequence (DNA): TGTGCCAGCAGTTACTACTGGGACCCAAATCAGCCCCAGCATTTT. Protein sequence: CASSYYWDPNQPQHF.

This clonotype was seen only once. The CDR3 bases are TGTGCCAGCAGCCAAGCAGGCCGCGGCCAGTTCTTC. Its protein product is CASSQAGRGQFF. V usage is TRBV3-1 and J usage is TRBJ2-1, with D hard to call. The CDR3 runs 12 residues. Looked up from germline, CDR1 is LGHDT and CDR2 is YNNKEL (reference sequence). Trimming took off 1 base at V and 13 bases at J, with 11 bases between the two ends.

The gene calls are TRBV11-1 and TRBJ2-5; the match to TRBD1 covers 8 bases. Germline V gene lookup returns CDR1 SGHAT and CDR2 FQDESV (reference sequence). With V trimmed by 6 bases and J by 5 bases, 11 bases remained unmatched. The CDR3 extends over 15 amino acids. The CDR3 is CASRASSGGWETQYF. The CDR3, as DNA: TGTGCCAGCAGAGCTTCCTCAGGGGGCTGGGAGACCCAGTACTTC. Based on the CDR3 plus reference TRBV11-1 and TRBJ2-5, the full variable domain is EAEVAQSPRYKITEKSQAVAFWCDPISGHATLYWYRQILGQGPELLVQFQDESVVDDSQLPKDRFSAERLKGVDSTLKIQPAELGDSAMYLCASRASSGGWETQYFGPGTRLLVL.

This clonotype is labeled large (0.1 to 1%). This sequence joins TRBV10-3 and TRBJ2-3; 9 nucleotides align to TRBD2. The CDR3 covers 15 residues. With 8 bases clipped from V and 0 bases from J, the junction kept 6 bases outside the gene matches. The germline gives CDR1 ENHRY, CDR2 SYGVKD. This chain's CDR3 is CAISTSGRSTDTQYF. As DNA, the CDR3 is TGTGCCATCTCGACTAGCGGTCGGAGCACAGATACGCAGTATTTT.

This clonotype was seen a few times. This sequence joins TRBV9 and TRBJ2-1; no reliable D call. Trimming cost V 3 bases and J 5 bases, with 3 bases left between them. Germline CDR1 SGDLS, CDR2 YYNGEE. This CDR3 comprises 11 residues. The CDR3 DNA reads as TGTGCCAGCAGCGATCACAATGAGCAGTTCTTC. This sequence encodes CASSDHNEQFF.

By sample fraction, this clonotype is medium-sized (0.01 to 0.1%). V is TRBV7-2 and J is TRBJ1-6; D ambiguous. Trimming took off 1 base at V and 9 bases at J, with 7 bases between the two ends. Germline loops: CDR1 SGHTA, CDR2 FQGNSA. The CDR3 consists of 13 residues. The CDR3 sequence is CASSLGFGSPLHF. In nucleotides, the CDR3 is TGTGCCAGCAGCTTAGGATTCGGTTCACCCCTCCACTTT.

This clonotype qualifies as medium-sized. The rearrangement links TRBV6-6 to TRBJ2-5, with TRBD2 matching 11 bases. Per germline, CDR1 MNHNY and CDR2 SVGAGI (reference sequence). The CDR3 contains 15 residues. J was trimmed by 7 bases and V by 4 bases; bases with no gene match: 8. The CDR3 spells CASSFGTSGRGTQYF. CDR3 in DNA: TGTGCCAGCAGTTTTGGGACTAGCGGCAGGGGGACCCAGTACTTC.

By its share, this clonotype is medium-sized. The chain's CDR3 is CASTLGSGTVLSPDGYTF. CDR3 bases: TGCGCCAGCACCTTAGGCTCCGGGACAGTCCTATCCCCGGATGGCTACACCTTC. The rearrangement joins TRBV5-1 to TRBJ1-2; 7 bases are shared with TRBD1. This CDR3 comprises 18 residues. V lost 6 bases and J lost 6; bases outside the gene matches: 23. CDR1 is SGHRS and CDR2 is YFSETQ in the germline V gene.

This clonotype is termed medium-sized. CDR3 coding DNA: TGTGCCAGCAGCCCAGGGTTGGGTAAGGGGCCATACTCTGGGGCCAACGTCCTGACTTTC. Amino acids: CASSPGLGKGPYSGANVLTF. The chain uses TRBV7-3 and TRBJ2-6, with D possibly matching TRBD1 (5 bases). The CDR3 is made up of 20 amino acids. V shed 5 bases and J shed 0 bases, with 23 bases lying between them. Germline assignment: CDR1 SGHTA and CDR2 FQGTGA.